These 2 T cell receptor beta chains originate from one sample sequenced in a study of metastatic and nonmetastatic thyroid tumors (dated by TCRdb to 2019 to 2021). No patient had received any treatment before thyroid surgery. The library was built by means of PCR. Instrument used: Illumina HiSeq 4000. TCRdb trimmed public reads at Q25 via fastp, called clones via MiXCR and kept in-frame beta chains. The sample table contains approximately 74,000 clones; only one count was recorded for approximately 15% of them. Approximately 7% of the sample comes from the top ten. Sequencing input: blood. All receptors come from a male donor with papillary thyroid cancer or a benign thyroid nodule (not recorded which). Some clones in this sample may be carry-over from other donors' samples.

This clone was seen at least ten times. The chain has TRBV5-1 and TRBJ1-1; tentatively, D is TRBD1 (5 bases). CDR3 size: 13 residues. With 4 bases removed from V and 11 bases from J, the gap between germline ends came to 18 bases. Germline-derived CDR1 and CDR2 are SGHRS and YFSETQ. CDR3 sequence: CASSPAGGSGAFF. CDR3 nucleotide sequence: TGCGCCAGCAGCCCCGCCGGGGGGAGTGGTGCTTTCTTT.

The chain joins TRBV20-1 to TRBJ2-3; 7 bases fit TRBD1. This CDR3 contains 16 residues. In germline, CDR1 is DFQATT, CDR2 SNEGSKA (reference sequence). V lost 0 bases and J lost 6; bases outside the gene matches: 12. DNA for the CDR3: TGCAGTGCTAGAGATATCCAGGAGAGGGGGCTCGATACGCAGTATTTT. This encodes CSARDIQERGLDTQYF.